This TCR beta chain was sequenced for a study of radiotherapy plus CTLA-4 blockade in lung cancer. Sequenced by immunoSEQ multiplex PCR; TCRdb stores in-frame clones only, minus some. The repertoire holds tens of thousands of clones, with approximately 78% as singletons. CDR1 SGHRS and CDR2 YFSETQ come from the germline V gene. The J segment lost 2 bases and the V segment lost 4 bases, leaving 11 bases of the junction unmatched. This CDR3 spans 16 amino acids. This TCR came from a human donor with non-small cell lung cancer that progressed on radiotherapy plus ipilimumab. The V gene is TRBV5-1, the J gene TRBJ2-7, with TRBD1 matching over 8 bases. Material: peripheral blood, obtained from a patient treated with radiotherapy plus ipilimumab. The CDR3 sequence is CASSPLGQGGTYEQYF. In DNA form, the CDR3 reads TGCGCCAGCAGCCCGCTCGGACAGGGTGGGACCTACGAGCAGTACTTC.